The subject of this entry is one T cell receptor beta chain. TCR beta CDR3 sequences were amplified from RNA transcripts. The study used the HTBI primer set for a first-round RT-PCR of the TCR CDR3. TCRdb independently ran MiXCR on the multiplex PCR reads; one entry per CDR3 protein. The data contain approximately 600,000 distinct CDR3 sequences, 13% to 15% of them singletons. Approximately 9.3 ml of fresh peripheral blood supplied the PBMCs. This CDR3 comprises 14 residues. The V gene's germline CDR1 is MNHNS and CDR2 SASEGT. Trimming removed 3 bases from V and 6 bases from J; junction bases left unmatched: 3. This sample was taken from a study of T cells in Graves' hyperthyroidism and ophthalmopathy.

The sequence was collected from a woman under 30 with Graves' ophthalmopathy. The rearrangement joins TRBV6-1 to TRBJ1-5, with 9 bases aligning to TRBD1. The source material was blood. The CDR3 protein is CASSETGGGQPQHF. CDR3 sequence (DNA): TGTGCCAGCAGTGAGACAGGGGGAGGTCAGCCCCAGCATTTT.